This T cell receptor beta chain was sequenced for a study of T cells after yellow fever vaccination (dated by TCRdb to about 2019). Describing the broader study: The SMART-Seq v4 Ultra Low Input RNA kit was used to prepare libraries from fractions with low cell numbers. Bulk TCR alpha and beta repertoires were sequenced longitudinally to track T-cell clones before and after primary and booster YFV17D yellow fever vaccination. The cohort comprised two healthy male donors, one aged 18 to 29 and one aged 30 to 39 years. Blood samples were taken at several timepoints before and after primary and secondary immunization, and bulk PBMC replicates and cell subsets were isolated.

Synthesis of TCR cDNA relied on 5'RACE template switching, a step that introduced a universal primer site along with unique molecular identifiers. cDNA synthesis was primed from both the TCR alpha and TCR beta constant segments. Library amplification involved two PCR steps, and the second step added sample barcodes and sequencing adapters. Libraries were sequenced on Illumina HiSeq 2500 (2x100 bp) or NovaSeq (2x150 bp). As for how the authors treated the data: Demultiplexing of reads and collapsing into UMI consensus sequences were performed with MIGEC, and V(D)J alignment was carried out with MiXCR. Vaccine-responding clonotypes were identified with edgeR using replicate PBMC samples, with FDR below 0.01 and a log2 fold change above 5 up to day 15 being required. Each bulk clonotype was labeled CD4 or CD8 based on which sequenced repertoire, CD4 or CD8, contained the clonotype at higher abundance. TCRdb trimmed the raw reads at Q25, called clones with MiXCR and kept productive beta chains. A single entry per CDR3 protein holds the most common genes and DNA from its merged rows. The V and J calls follow TCRdb's processing rather than the paper's. The sample table holds about 30,000 distinct CDR3 sequences, of which around 4.3% were seen once. 40% to 55% of the sample belongs to the ten largest clones.

Study-wide findings and limitations: A small share of clonotypes occurred in both CD4 and CD8 compartments, likely arising from convergent recombination. Because only a couple of donors were included in the study, the extent to which the findings can be generalized is limited. Compared with the primary T-cell response, the secondary T-cell response was faster but weaker, reaching its peak on day 5 rather than on day 15. Because abundant contaminating clonotypes from the bulk population could be contained in FACS-sorted repertoires, computational filtering was required. After the booster, most of the clones that had expanded following primary vaccination were detected again (just under 97% of CD4 and roughly 88% of CD8), which suggests that memory was broadly maintained.

The germline V gene (reference sequence) gives CDR1 as LNHNV and CDR2 as YYDKDF. The CDR3 contains 13 residues, cysteine and phenylalanine counted. The kept DNA is CDR3 alone, 39 bases in frame from the first base. V drops 0 bases and J drops 8 bases, leaving 8 bases in between. In this sample, this clonotype turned up many times. Its antigen has not been determined. Base-call qualities are not available, and no considerably larger clone is one nucleotide away. The treatment or condition label for this specimen denotes: live attenuated yellow fever vaccine strain. PBMCs were isolated from peripheral blood using a standard Ficoll-Paque protocol. Dynabeads CD4 and CD8 positive selection kits were used to isolate CD4 and CD8 T-cell fractions. TriZol was used to extract RNA from bulk PBMCs, from CD4 and CD8 fractions, and from dextramer-positive and dextramer-negative fractions.

This receptor was identified in a man in his thirties or forties who received the YFV17D yellow fever vaccine. This specimen consisted of CD8+ T cells sorted from PBMCs, obtained 5 days after the yellow fever booster vaccination. This chain joins TRBV15 to TRBJ1-5; no D gene call is confident. The CDR3 reads CATSREWGEPQHF. The bases read TGTGCCACCAGCAGAGAATGGGGTGAGCCCCAGCATTTT.